One and the same sample provided the 21 T cell receptor beta chains below, sequenced in a study of shared clonotypes between healthy human individuals. The protocol was immunoSEQ multiplex PCR, while the TCRdb copy is restricted to in-frame clones and leaves out a portion. The table records about 490,000 clones, 65% to 85% of them present only once. The sequenced material came from PBMCs. The receptors stem from a woman aged 35 to 49 in good health. Some clones in this sample may be carry-over from other donors' samples.

Points on this clone: A single base is all that separates this from a far larger clone, so a read error is likely. The same CDR3 also results from other DNA sequences found in this sample. The chain carries TRBV11-1 and TRBJ2-5; TRBD2 matches at 7 bases. The J call may be faulty, since TRBJ2-7 better matches the DNA end. The CDR3 has 16 amino acids. CDR1 is SGHAT, CDR2 FQDESV, per germline (reference sequence). DNA of the CDR3: TGTGCCAGCAGCCTCACCGGGACCAGCGGGACCTACGAGCAGTACTTC. Translated: CASSLTGTSGTYEQYF.

This clone was found many times. Other DNA sequences in this sample translate to the same CDR3. The chain has TRBV6-5 and TRBJ2-2, with D perhaps assigned TRBD1 or TRBD2 (5 bases each). The CDR3 runs 12 residues. The V gene lost 5 bases and the J gene lost 6 bases, with 7 bases spanning the gap. Germline loops: CDR1 MNHEY, CDR2 SVGAGI. The CDR3 DNA follows: TGTGCCAGCAGTCAGGGACCCGGGGAGCTGTTTTTT. Translated: CASSQGPGELFF.

The rearrangement joins TRBV11-1 to TRBJ2-7; D not certain. CDR3 length: 12 residues. V lost 1 base and J 6 bases, leaving 7 bases between the germline ends. Germline CDR1 and CDR2: SGHAT and FQDESV (reference sequence). This CDR3 reads CASSLVFREQYF. In DNA form, the CDR3 reads TGTGCCAGCAGCTTAGTGTTTCGCGAGCAGTACTTC.

To note about this clone: Only one base separates this from a far larger clonotype, so it likely reflects a read error. CDR3 amino acids: CASSLDSSKQYF. As DNA, the CDR3 is TGTGCCAGCAGTTTAGACTCCTCCAAGCAGTACTTC. V is TRBV11-3 and J is TRBJ2-7, with D unclear. The CDR3 is made up of 12 amino acids. Germline CDR1 reads SGHNT; CDR2 reads YENEEA.

This clone was recorded once. This probably arose from a read error, given a far larger clone one base away. The chain combines TRBV6-5 with TRBJ1-5; no clear D. CDR3 length: 13 amino acids. In germline, CDR1 is MNHEY, CDR2 SVGAGI. CDR3 protein: CASSRVSNQPQRF. CDR3 nucleotides: TGTGCCAGCAGCAGAGTTAGCAATCAGCCCCAGCGTTTT.

The chain recombines TRBV21-1 with TRBJ1-1; the DNA was not compared with TRBD1, the D call given in the table. TRBV21-1 is flagged as a pseudogene. The CDR3 totals 20 residues. Here the CDR3 reads CASSKAPTKTIGQGCGEAFF. The CDR3 nucleotides are TGTGCCAGCAGCAAAGCGCCGACGAAGACAATCGGACAGGGGTGTGGAGAAGCTTTCTTT.

This clone has a handful of counts. The V call is TRBV27, the J call TRBJ1-1; unclear D gene. V was trimmed by 0 bases and J by 3 bases, leaving 5 bases between them. The CDR3 is made up of 13 amino acids. Germline V gene lookup returns CDR1 MNHEY and CDR2 SMNVEV (reference sequence). Written as DNA, the CDR3 is TGTGCCAGCAGTTTATCGACTTACACTGAAGCTTTCTTT. Its translation is CASSLSTYTEAFF.

This rearrangement joins TRBV7-3 to TRBJ2-3; D is unclear. Looked up from germline, CDR1 is SGHTA and CDR2 is FQGTGA. The length of the CDR3 is 13 residues. V was shortened by 4 bases and J by 3 bases, with 8 bases between the two germline ends. This CDR3 reads CASSSRLTDTQYF. The CDR3 nucleotides are TGTGCCAGCAGCTCCCGACTTACAGATACGCAGTATTTT.

J is TRBJ2-5 and V is TRBV4-3, with a possible D match to TRBD2 (5 bases). CDR1 is LGHNA, CDR2 YSLEER, per germline. The CDR3 sequence is 15 residues long. Trimming removed 0 bases at V and 7 bases at J, with 15 bases between. The CDR3 reads CASSQDHRGVGTQYF. The CDR3 DNA reads as TGCGCCAGCAGCCAAGATCATCGGGGTGTGGGGACCCAGTACTTC.

The chain employs TRBV2 and TRBJ2-6; D gene uncertain. The CDR3 is made up of 16 amino acids. Germline assignment: CDR1 SNHLY and CDR2 FYNNEI. V was pared by 3 bases and J by 0 bases, with 9 bases between. Written as DNA, the CDR3 is TGTGCCAGCAGTGACAGGCGCCTCTCTGGGGCCAACGTCCTGACTTTC. This encodes CASSDRRLSGANVLTF.

The chain recombines TRBV27 with TRBJ1-1; possible D gene TRBD1, 5 bases. Trimming shortened V by 4 bases and J by 6 bases, and 12 bases separated the two germline ends. The CDR3 runs to 13 residues. The germline V gene encodes CDR1 MNHEY and CDR2 SMNVEV (reference sequence). CDR3 residues: CASSSRTSAEAFF. CDR3 DNA sequence: TGTGCCAGCAGTTCTCGGACAAGCGCTGAAGCTTTCTTT.

This clone was picked up a small number of times. The V and J genes are TRBV9 and TRBJ1-3, with 7 bases identical to TRBD1. Trimming at V came to 0 bases and at J to 7 bases, leaving 16 bases not matched to a gene. The CDR3 loop spans 18 amino acids. Germline lookup yields CDR1 SGDLS and CDR2 YYNGEE. The CDR3 loop is CASSVEVGGGGPWNTIYF. CDR3 DNA: TGTGCCAGCAGCGTAGAGGTTGGAGGAGGGGGCCCATGGAACACCATATATTTT.

The chain couples TRBV7-2 to TRBJ2-7, with D perhaps TRBD1 (6 bases). CDR1 is SGHTA and CDR2 is FQGNSA in the germline V gene. CDR3 length: 14 amino acids. V lost 2 bases, J lost 4 bases, and 12 bases lay in between. CDR3 in amino acids: CASSLTTGIYEQYF. The CDR3, as DNA: TGTGCCAGCAGCTTAACTACAGGGATATACGAGCAGTACTTC.

The V call is TRBV19, the J call TRBJ2-1; D gene unclear. CDR1 LNHDA and CDR2 SQIVND come from the germline V gene (reference sequence). CDR3 length: 14 residues. V was shortened by 0 bases and J by 9 bases, with 12 bases between the two germline ends. Here the CDR3 DNA reads TGTGCCAGTAGTATAGACGCAGGAGCGATTGAGCAGTTCTTC. Amino acids: CASSIDAGAIEQFF.

V and J are TRBV11-2 and TRBJ2-1; 12 nucleotides line up with TRBD2. V dropped 3 bases and J dropped 9; count of bases not matched to a gene: 6. The CDR3 loop spans 15 amino acids. CDR1 and CDR2 from the germline V gene are SGHAT and FQNNGV. The chain's CDR3 is CASSLTSGSVGEQFF. CDR3 nucleotides: TGTGCCAGCAGCTTGACTAGCGGGAGTGTAGGTGAGCAGTTCTTC.

V and J are TRBV7-9 and TRBJ2-1; D is perhaps TRBD2 (5 bases). Germline CDR1 is SEHNR and CDR2 is FQNEAQ (reference sequence). The CDR3 length is 13 residues. Deletions cut 6 bases from V and 8 bases from J, with 14 bases between. Written as DNA, the CDR3 is TGTGCCAGCAGATTGGGAGCAAGAGATGAGCAGTTCTTC. The encoded protein is CASRLGARDEQFF.

The rearrangement links TRBV19 to TRBJ1-5, with D perhaps matching TRBD1 (6 bases). The V end lost 6 bases, the J end lost 2 bases, and 20 bases lay between the germline ends. Germline V gene lookup returns CDR1 LNHDA and CDR2 SQIVND (reference sequence). The length of the CDR3 is 17 residues. The CDR3 DNA follows: TGTGCCAGTAGCCAGACAGGTGGCAGGACGGGCAATCAGCCCCAGCATTTT. Amino acid sequence: CASSQTGGRTGNQPQHF. Looking up the rest from reference TRBV19 and TRBJ1-5 gives the full variable domain: DGGITQSPKYLFRKEGQNVTLSCEQNLNHDAMYWYRQDPGQGLRLIYYSQIVNDFQKGDIAEGYSVSREKKESFPLTVTSAQKNPTAFYLCASSQTGGRTGNQPQHFGDGTRLSIL.

J is TRBJ2-1 and V is TRBV4-2; no definite D call. V was pared by 0 bases and J by 3 bases, with 12 bases between. The CDR3 runs to 16 residues. Germline lookup yields CDR1 LGHNA and CDR2 YNFKEQ. CDR3 sequence reads: CASSQDFSPYYNEQFF. The CDR3 bases are TGTGCCAGCAGCCAAGATTTCAGTCCTTACTACAATGAGCAGTTCTTC.

This chain links TRBV14 with TRBJ1-1; D is ambiguous. Germline loops: CDR1 SGHDN, CDR2 FVKESK. This CDR3 spans 12 amino acids. Trimming removed 4 bases from V and 5 bases from J, with 8 bases in between. CDR3 residues: CASSRPGTEAFF. The CDR3 DNA reads as TGTGCCAGCAGCCGCCCCGGGACTGAAGCTTTCTTT.

CDR3 residues: CASSSLVGGELFF. For the CDR3, the DNA is TGTGCCAGCAGCTCCTTAGTGGGCGGGGAGCTGTTTTTT. The chain recombines TRBV7-3 with TRBJ2-2, with no clear D. Trimming shortened V by 4 bases and J by 7 bases, and 10 bases separated the two germline ends. The CDR3 has 13 amino acids. Germline V gene lookup returns CDR1 SGHTA and CDR2 FQGTGA.

This clone was seen a handful of times. This sequence is one base from a far larger clone and is likely a read error. The chain joins TRBV27 to TRBJ2-3; maybe TRBD1 (5 bases). Trimming left V 8 bases short and J 0 bases short, with 18 bases between. CDR3 length equals 16 residues. CDR1 MNHEY and CDR2 SMNVEV come from the germline V gene (reference sequence). CDR3 residues: CASRFLGLVSTDTQYF. DNA for the CDR3: TGTGCCAGCCGCTTTTTGGGGCTAGTAAGCACAGATACGCAGTATTTT.